The source of this T cell receptor (beta chain) is a study of Ad26.COV2.S vaccination and SARS-CoV-2 variants. Across the whole study: In the study, Ad26.COV2.S was injected intramuscularly once, or twice 56 days apart. Findings and limits, study-wide: Participants given vaccine showed non-spike TCR breadth similar to that of placebo recipients.

Sequencing was performed with immunoSEQ multiplex PCR; in TCRdb, only in-frame clones are kept and a portion is missing. The profile shows around 320,000 clones, 85% of them singletons. CDR1 is SNHLY and CDR2 is FYNNEI in the germline V gene. V was trimmed by 6 bases and J by 4 bases, leaving 17 bases between them. The CDR3 has 15 amino acids. Noted treatment: about 20 received Ad26.COV2.S at low or high dose, single or two shots; roughly 5 received placebo; per-sample allocation not given. Sampling was performed 63 days after the first vaccine or placebo injection. Built on an Ad26 vector, the vaccine expressed Wuhan-strain SARS-CoV-2 spike. As for this clone: The antigen remains unidentified.

The receptor's source is a person between 18 and 59 years old who received the Ad26.COV2.S COVID-19 vaccine or a placebo. This chain uses TRBV2 with TRBJ2-3, with D possibly TRBD2 on 7 matching bases. The sample was peripheral blood, taken in a trial of Ad26.COV2.S vaccine versus placebo. CDR3 in DNA: TGTGCCAGCAGGCAGCACCGGGGGGCGGCAGATACGCAGTATTTT. This encodes CASRQHRGAADTQYF.